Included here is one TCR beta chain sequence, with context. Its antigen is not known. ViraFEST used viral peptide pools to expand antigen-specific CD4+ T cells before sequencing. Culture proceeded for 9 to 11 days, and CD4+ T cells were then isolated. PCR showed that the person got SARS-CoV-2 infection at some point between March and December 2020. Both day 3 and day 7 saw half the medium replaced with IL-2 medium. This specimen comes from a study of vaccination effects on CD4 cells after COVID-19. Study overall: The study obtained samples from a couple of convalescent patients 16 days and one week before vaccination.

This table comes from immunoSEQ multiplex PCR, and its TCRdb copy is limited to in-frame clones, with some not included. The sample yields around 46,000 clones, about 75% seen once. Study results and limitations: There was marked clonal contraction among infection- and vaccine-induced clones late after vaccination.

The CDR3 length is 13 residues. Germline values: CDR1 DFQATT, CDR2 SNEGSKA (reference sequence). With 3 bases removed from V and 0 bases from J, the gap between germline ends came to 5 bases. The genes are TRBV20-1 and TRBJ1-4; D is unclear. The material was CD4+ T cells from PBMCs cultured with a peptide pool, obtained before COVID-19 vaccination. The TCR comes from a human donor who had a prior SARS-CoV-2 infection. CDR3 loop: CSASIATNEKLFF. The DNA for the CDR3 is TGCAGTGCTAGTATCGCAACTAATGAAAAACTGTTTTTT.